Below are 18 T cell receptor beta chains sequenced from a single sample in a study of control samples from healthy donors and cancer patients. Sequenced by immunoSEQ multiplex PCR; TCRdb stores in-frame clones only, minus some. Altogether about 140,000 clones are present, less than 95% being singletons, with the ten largest covering about 7.6%. The sequenced sample was blood. These receptors were taken from a young man in good health.

The CDR3 loop is CASSSGPQRTDTQYF. As DNA, the CDR3 is TGTGCCAGCAGCTCGGGACCGCAACGCACAGATACGCAGTATTTT. This chain links TRBV7-2 with TRBJ2-3; D may match TRBD1 or TRBD2 (5 bases each). The CDR3 spans 15 residues. V was trimmed by 4 bases and J by 1 base, leaving 12 bases between them. Germline CDR1 is SGHTA and CDR2 is FQGNSA. Variable domain in full (rest from reference TRBV7-2 and TRBJ2-3): GAGVSQSPSNKVTEKGKDVELRCDPISGHTALYWYRQSLGQGLEFLIYFQGNSAPDKSGLPSDRFSAERTGGSVSTLTIQRTQQEDSAVYLCASSSGPQRTDTQYFGPGTRLTVL.

V and J are TRBV25-1 and TRBJ2-3; D uncertain. The CDR3 length is 15 residues. Germline V gene sequence: CDR1 MGHDK, CDR2 SYGVNS. V dropped 0 bases and J dropped 2 bases, with 9 bases sitting between them. The CDR3 region has the DNA TGTGCCAGCAGTGAATATGCCCATACCACAGATACGCAGTATTTT. This sequence encodes CASSEYAHTTDTQYF.

The rearrangement uses TRBV6-5 and TRBJ1-1; D unclear. CDR3 length: 13 residues. Trimming shortened V by 8 bases and J by 0 bases, and 10 bases separated the two germline ends. Germline V lookup: CDR1 MNHEY, CDR2 SVGAGI. The CDR3 coding sequence is TGTGCCAGCTTTAGCAGTATGAACACTGAAGCTTTCTTT. Translation gives CASFSSMNTEAFF.

In its sample, this clone was seen once. The chain is built from TRBV30 and TRBJ1-6, with D maybe TRBD1 (5 bases). Germline lookup yields CDR1 GTSNPN and CDR2 SVGIG (reference sequence). The CDR3 has 13 residues. Trimming pared 3 bases from V and 7 bases from J, leaving 10 bases between. CDR3 residues: CAWRGVLNSPLHF. The CDR3 DNA reads as TGTGCCTGGAGGGGGGTGTTGAATTCACCCCTCCACTTT.

The rearrangement joins TRBV18 to TRBJ1-4; D gene uncertain. The germline V gene has CDR1 KGHSH and CDR2 LQKENI. This CDR3 region has 16 residues. The V gene lost 3 bases and the J gene lost 5 bases, with 16 bases spanning the gap. CDR3 coding DNA: TGTGCCAGCTCACCCACCGGGATGGGTCCCAATGAAAAACTGTTTTTT. Amino acid sequence: CASSPTGMGPNEKLFF.

V gene TRBV4-1 combines with J gene TRBJ1-2; 8 bases match TRBD1. Unmatched junction bases numbered 5, after V lost 0 bases and J lost 2 bases. The CDR3 is 16 amino acids. Germline V gene lookup returns CDR1 MGHRA and CDR2 YSYEKL. The CDR3 nucleotides are TGCGCCAGCAGCCAAGATTTAAGACAGGGGAACTATGGCTACACCTTC. Translating it yields CASSQDLRQGNYGYTF.

In its sample, this clone was seen once. The V call is TRBV12-3 or TRBV12-4, the J call TRBJ2-3; no definite D call. Trimming took off 3 bases at V and 5 bases at J, with 9 bases between the two ends. The CDR3 length is 13 residues. CDR3 protein: CASSLRPGDTQYF. CDR3 bases: TGTGCCAGCAGTTTGAGGCCGGGAGATACGCAGTATTTT.

This sequence joins TRBV7-8 and TRBJ2-1, with D perhaps matching TRBD2 (6 bases). V lost 2 bases, J lost 1 base, and 18 bases lay in between. CDR3 length: 18 amino acids. Germline V lookup: CDR1 SGHVS, CDR2 FQNEAQ. In nucleotides, the CDR3 is TGTGCCAGCAGCTTACTGTCTAGCGCCGGTGTATCCTACAATGAGCAGTTCTTC. It yields the protein CASSLLSSAGVSYNEQFF.

CDR3 amino acids: CASSDSGGADTQYF. CDR3 DNA: TGTGCCAGCAGCGATAGCGGGGGGGCAGATACGCAGTATTTT. The rearrangement joins TRBV6-2 or TRBV6-3 to TRBJ2-3; TRBD2 matches at 11 bases. The CDR3 has 14 residues. V was clipped by 6 bases and J by 4 bases; unmatched bases: 3. Germline V lookup: CDR1 MNHEY, CDR2 SVGEGT.

The V gene is TRBV28, the J gene TRBJ2-7; no reliable D call. The CDR3 runs to 15 residues. Germline V gene lookup returns CDR1 MDHEN and CDR2 SYDVKM. Trimming removed 2 bases at V and 0 bases at J, with 11 bases between. CDR3 sequence: CASSLMALPSYEQYF. As DNA, the CDR3 is TGTGCCAGCAGTTTAATGGCCTTACCCTCCTACGAGCAGTACTTC.

This clone has more than one count but fewer than ten. The CDR3 is CASSLSKYYSYEQYF. The CDR3 coding sequence is TGTGCCAGCAGTTTATCAAAGTATTACTCCTACGAGCAGTACTTC. The J gene is TRBJ2-7, the V gene TRBV27, with D unresolved. CDR1 and CDR2 from the germline V gene are MNHEY and SMNVEV (reference sequence). Trimming left V 0 bases short and J 0 bases short, with 9 bases between. CDR3 length equals 15 residues.

The V and J genes are TRBV5-1 and TRBJ1-6; 9 nucleotides agree with TRBD1. The V segment lost 0 bases and the J segment 5 bases; nucleotides outside the gene matches: 3. The CDR3 contains 16 residues. Germline V gene data show CDR1 as SGHRS and CDR2 as YFSETQ. CDR3 DNA sequence: TGCGCCAGCAGCTTGGACAGGGGGCGTGATAATTCACCCCTCCACTTT. Translated: CASSLDRGRDNSPLHF.

The chain carries TRBV5-1 and TRBJ2-1; 8 positions match TRBD1. Germline trimming cut 3 bases from V and 6 bases from J; bases unmatched to any gene: 5. The CDR3 runs 14 residues. Germline CDR1 reads SGHRS; CDR2 reads YFSETQ. The chain's CDR3 is CASSWTGYANEQFF. CDR3 in DNA: TGCGCCAGCAGCTGGACAGGGTATGCCAATGAGCAGTTCTTC.

V and J are TRBV7-2 and TRBJ2-7; D ambiguous. The CDR3 loop spans 16 amino acids. Between the trimmed V and J ends, which lost 2 bases and 2 bases, there was a span of 16 bases. The germline V gene has CDR1 SGHTA and CDR2 FQGNSA. CDR3 coding DNA: TGTGCCAGCAGCTTAACGGCCAGGCTAGTCCCCTACGAGCAGTACTTC. This sequence encodes CASSLTARLVPYEQYF.

A few counts support this clone. The chain couples TRBV7-9 to TRBJ2-2, with D possibly being TRBD1 (6 bases). The CDR3 is 16 amino acids. Per the germline V gene, CDR1 is SEHNR and CDR2 is FQNEAQ (reference sequence). V lost 4 bases and J 0 bases, leaving 12 bases between the germline ends. Here the CDR3 DNA reads TGTGCCAGCAGCTCCCGGGACACCGCGAACACCGGGGAGCTGTTTTTT. Its protein product is CASSSRDTANTGELFF.

The chain joins TRBV7-2 to TRBJ1-6; D ambiguous. The CDR3 is 13 residues long. Deletions cut 8 bases from V and 7 bases from J, with 12 bases between. CDR1 and CDR2 (germline): SGHTA, FQGNSA. The DNA for the CDR3 is TGTGCCAGCGGCTGGGGTATAAATTCACCCCTCCACTTT. It translates to CASGWGINSPLHF.

The rearrangement uses TRBV5-1 and TRBJ1-3; D ambiguous. Germline assignment: CDR1 SGHRS and CDR2 YFSETQ. The CDR3 is made up of 15 amino acids. Trimming cost V 4 bases and J 0 bases, with 11 bases left between them. The CDR3: CASSPGWGSGNTIYF. CDR3 DNA sequence: TGCGCCAGCAGCCCCGGATGGGGCTCTGGAAACACCATATATTTT. The full variable domain, in which reference TRBV5-1 and TRBJ1-3 provide the parts outside the CDR3, is KAGVTQTPRYLIKTRGQQVTLSCSPISGHRSVSWYQQTPGQGLQFLFEYFSETQRNKGNFPGRFSGRQFSNSRSEMNVSTLELGDSALYLCASSPGWGSGNTIYFGEGSWLTVV.

The V and J genes are TRBV4-1 and TRBJ1-1; D is possibly TRBD1 (5 bases). Trimming left V 1 base short and J 4 bases short, with 7 bases between. The CDR3 sequence is 13 residues long. The germline gives CDR1 MGHRA, CDR2 YSYEKL. The chain's CDR3 is CASSQGDLTEAFF. The DNA of the CDR3 is TGCGCCAGCAGCCAAGGGGACCTCACTGAAGCTTTCTTT.